One and the same sample provided the 4 T cell receptor beta chains below, sequenced in a study of T cells in Graves' hyperthyroidism and ophthalmopathy. RNA transcripts provided the source from which TCR beta CDR3 regions were amplified. During a first-round RT-PCR of the TCR CDR3, the HTBI primer set was used. MiXCR, run by TCRdb on the multiplex PCR reads, gives a single entry per CDR3 protein. Here the sample spans fewer than 650,000 distinct CDR3 sequences, more than 11% being singletons. The sample taken for sequencing was blood. These receptors came from a woman aged 25 to 39 with Graves' hyperthyroidism that later progressed to Graves' ophthalmopathy.

The table lists this clonotype with many counts. V is TRBV5-1 and J is TRBJ1-6; D possibly corresponds to TRBD1 (5 bases). This CDR3 contains 15 residues. CDR1 is SGHRS, CDR2 YFSETQ, per germline. V was shortened by 0 bases and J by 8 bases, with 12 bases between the two germline ends. DNA of the CDR3: TGCGCCAGCAGCTTGGGGCAGGGCCTTGATTCACCCCTCCACTTT. It translates to CASSLGQGLDSPLHF.

This clonotype occurred many times. The chain uses TRBV12-3 or TRBV12-4 and TRBJ1-1, with D possibly TRBD1 on 5 matching bases. The CDR3 runs 15 residues. V lost 3 bases, J lost 0 bases, and 11 bases lay in between. The CDR3 is CASSFGGRVNTEAFF. The DNA for the CDR3 is TGTGCCAGCAGTTTTGGGGGACGGGTGAACACTGAAGCTTTCTTT.

This clonotype occurred many times. CDR3 region: CASSLREDSPLHF. CDR3 DNA sequence: TGTGCCAGCAGCCTCCGAGAGGATTCACCCCTCCACTTT. V and J are TRBV27 and TRBJ1-6; D not resolved. This CDR3 contains 13 residues. V was trimmed by 6 bases and J by 8 bases, leaving 11 bases between them. Germline assignment: CDR1 MNHEY and CDR2 SMNVEV (reference sequence).

This clonotype was counted ten times or more. V and J are TRBV6-1 and TRBJ2-7, with 7 bases identical to TRBD1. The J segment lost 1 base and the V segment lost 8 bases, leaving 8 bases of the junction unmatched. Germline-derived CDR1 and CDR2 are MNHNS and SASEGT. The length of the CDR3 is 14 residues. The CDR3 region has the DNA TGTGCCAGCTTACCCGGGACAGAGTCCTACGAGCAGTACTTC. This codes for CASLPGTESYEQYF.